This T cell receptor beta chain was identified during a study of blood T cell repertoires in COVID-19. In the study overall: Samples of COVID-19 (acute and convalescent) were obtained from the United States, Italy and Spain. In each case, the material was cDNA or gDNA derived from T cells, B-cell-depleted T cells, or PBMCs.

The CDR3 has 16 residues. Germline CDR1 MNHNY, CDR2 SVGAGI (reference sequence). The ends lost 1 base at V and 2 bases at J; junction bases unmatched: 7. Original analysis: Amplified reference gene primers provided the basis for estimating nucleated cell counts. This table comes from immunoSEQ multiplex PCR, and its TCRdb copy is limited to in-frame clones, with some not included. V, J and clone size were drawn from that table, and D and trimming were deduced from the DNA. The sample gives about 89,000 clones, about three quarters of which show up once; approximately 15% is in the top ten. This clone was counted between two and nine times.

The source of this sequence is an elderly woman with acute or convalescent COVID-19. The J gene is TRBJ2-5, the V gene TRBV6-6, with TRBD1 matching over 7 bases. Sequencing was performed on peripheral blood. Here the CDR3 DNA reads TGTGCCAGCAGTTACTTTGCCCCGGGACAGCAAGAGACCCAGTACTTC. Translating gives CASSYFAPGQQETQYF.